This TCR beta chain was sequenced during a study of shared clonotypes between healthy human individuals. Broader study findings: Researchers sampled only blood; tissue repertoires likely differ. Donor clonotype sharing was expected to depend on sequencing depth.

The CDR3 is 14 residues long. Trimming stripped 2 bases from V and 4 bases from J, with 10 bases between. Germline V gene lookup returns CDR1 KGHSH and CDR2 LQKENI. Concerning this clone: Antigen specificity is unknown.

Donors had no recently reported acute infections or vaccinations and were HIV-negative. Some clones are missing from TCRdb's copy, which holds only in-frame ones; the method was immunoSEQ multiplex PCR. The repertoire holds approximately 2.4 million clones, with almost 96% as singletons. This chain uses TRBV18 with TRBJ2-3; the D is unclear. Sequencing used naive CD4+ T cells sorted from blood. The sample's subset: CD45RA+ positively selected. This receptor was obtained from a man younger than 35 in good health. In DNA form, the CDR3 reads TGTGCCAGCTCACCAGGAAGAGGCGCAGATACGCAGTATTTT. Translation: CASSPGRGADTQYF. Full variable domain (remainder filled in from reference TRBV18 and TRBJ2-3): NAGVMQNPRHLVRRRGQEARLRCSPMKGHSHVYWYRQLPEEGLKFMVYLQKENIIDESGMPKERFSAEFPKEGPSILRIQQVVRGDSAAYFCASSPGRGADTQYFGPGTRLTVL.